This T cell receptor beta chain stems from a study of blood T cell repertoires in COVID-19. At the level of the study: The United States, Italy and Spain were the sources of the acute and convalescent COVID-19 samples. The analysed material was cDNA or gDNA that came from T cells, B-cell-depleted T cells, or PBMCs.

V dropped 4 bases and J dropped 0; count of bases not matched to a gene: 9. Germline V gene lookup returns CDR1 SGHTS and CDR2 YDEGEE. The CDR3 is 17 residues long. Original processing notes: Amplification of reference gene primers provided the estimated nucleated cell counts. This table comes from immunoSEQ multiplex PCR, and its TCRdb copy is limited to in-frame clones, with some not included. Clonal size and the V and J genes are those of that table, whereas D and trimming came from the DNA. The table has about 280,000 clones, roughly 90% seen once. Input material: peripheral blood. This receptor was obtained from a man aged 18-30 years with active or convalescent COVID-19. The chain is built from TRBV5-8 and TRBJ2-3; 9 bases match TRBD2. The CDR3 loop reads CASSRTPLAGSTDTQYF. CDR3 DNA: TGTGCCAGCAGCAGAACGCCGCTAGCGGGGAGCACAGATACGCAGTATTTT.